The 16 T cell receptor beta chains below come from one sample, sequenced in a study of T cell responses to AZD1222 COVID-19 vaccine. This table comes from immunoSEQ multiplex PCR, and its TCRdb copy is limited to in-frame clones, with some not included. Here the sample spans 200,000 to 250,000 clones, approximately 94% being singletons. The specimen comprised peripheral blood, sampled 28 days after the second dose of the MenACWY control vaccine. The receptors were sampled from an adult who received the MenACWY meningococcal vaccine as a control.

The chain joins TRBV7-9 to TRBJ2-5; D might be TRBD1 or TRBD2, each matching 5 bases. The CDR3 covers 14 residues. Looked up from germline, CDR1 is SEHNR and CDR2 is FQNEAQ (reference sequence). Trimming took off 2 bases at V and 3 bases at J, with 10 bases between the two ends. The CDR3 reads CASSLLGVEETQYF. CDR3 nucleotides: TGTGCCAGCAGCTTATTGGGGGTTGAAGAGACCCAGTACTTC.

The V gene is TRBV4-2, the J gene TRBJ1-3; D is possibly TRBD1 (5 bases). CDR1 LGHNA and CDR2 YNFKEQ come from the germline V gene. V dropped 1 base and J dropped 0 bases, with 13 bases sitting between them. This CDR3 has 17 amino acids. This CDR3 reads CASSQGQPAGSGNTIYF. Here the CDR3 DNA reads TGTGCCAGCAGCCAAGGACAGCCAGCAGGCTCTGGAAACACCATATATTTT.

As DNA, the CDR3 is TGTGCCAGCAGCGAAGGGGCCACAGGGGGACGTCAGCCCCAGCATTTT. Translated: CASSEGATGGRQPQHF. The chain uses TRBV7-3 and TRBJ1-5; 8 nucleotides match TRBD1. V dropped 5 bases and J dropped 6; count of bases not matched to a gene: 12. This CDR3 has 16 amino acids. The V gene's germline CDR1 is SGHTA and CDR2 FQGTGA.

This clone was counted once. The chain joins TRBV5-4 to TRBJ1-1, with D maybe TRBD1 (5 bases). Germline V gene data show CDR1 as SGHNT and CDR2 as YYREEE (reference sequence). The CDR3 has 14 residues. V shed 1 base and J shed 1 base, with 8 bases lying between them. This CDR3 reads CASSLQGQNTEAFF. In nucleotides, the CDR3 is TGTGCCAGCAGCTTGCAGGGCCAGAACACTGAAGCTTTCTTT.

The chain carries TRBV30 and TRBJ2-1; 8 nucleotides match TRBD2. Per germline, CDR1 GTSNPN and CDR2 SVGIG (reference sequence). With V trimmed by 2 bases and J by 9 bases, 9 bases remained unmatched. CDR3 size: 14 residues. This chain's CDR3 is CAWSPQRGRTEQFF. Written as DNA, the CDR3 is TGTGCCTGGAGTCCCCAGCGGGGGAGGACTGAGCAGTTCTTC.

The J gene is TRBJ2-2, the V gene TRBV6-6; 11 bases are a match to TRBD2. Germline loops: CDR1 MNHNY, CDR2 SVGAGI (reference sequence). The CDR3 is 17 amino acids. Trimming cost V 5 bases and J 3 bases; bases outside gene matches: 8. The DNA for the CDR3 is TGTGCCAGCAGTCCCGGTCTAGCGGGGGGATACACCGGGGAGCTGTTTTTT. This gives the protein CASSPGLAGGYTGELFF.

The chain recombines TRBV9 with TRBJ2-2; the match to TRBD2 covers 10 bases. CDR3 length equals 16 residues. Losses at the gene ends were 4 bases for V and 0 bases for J; bases not matched to a gene: 3. Germline V gene data show CDR1 as SGDLS and CDR2 as YYNGEE. The CDR3 is CASSPGTSANTGELFF. Written as DNA, the CDR3 is TGTGCCAGCAGCCCTGGGACTAGCGCGAACACCGGGGAGCTGTTTTTT.

V usage is TRBV7-8 and J usage is TRBJ2-2; weak D call: TRBD1 (6 bases). Germline V gene sequence: CDR1 SGHVS, CDR2 FQNEAQ. Trimming left V 1 base short and J 5 bases short, with 17 bases between. The CDR3 totals 17 residues. CDR3 sequence (DNA): TGTGCCAGCAGCTTAGAGCCCTGGGGGCCAGCGACCGGGGAGCTGTTTTTT. Encoded protein: CASSLEPWGPATGELFF.

The V and J genes are TRBV7-8 and TRBJ1-3; no clear D gene. V was shortened by 7 bases and J by 0 bases, with 13 bases between the two germline ends. The CDR3 has 15 amino acids. The germline V gene has CDR1 SGHVS and CDR2 FQNEAQ. As DNA, the CDR3 is TGTGCCAGCACCCCTGACACATTCTCTGGAAACACCATATATTTT. Protein: CASTPDTFSGNTIYF.

The chain employs TRBV2 and TRBJ1-6; TRBD1 aligns across 8 bases. The CDR3 is 15 amino acids. The germline CDR1 and CDR2 sequences are SNHLY and FYNNEI. V shed 3 bases, J shed 6 bases, and the junction held 4 bases outside the gene matches. CDR3 bases: TGTGCCAGCAGTGATAGGACAGGGTCTAATTCACCCCTCCACTTT. This sequence encodes CASSDRTGSNSPLHF.

The V and J genes are TRBV6-5 and TRBJ2-7; 8 bases match TRBD1. Germline lookup yields CDR1 MNHEY and CDR2 SVGAGI. Trimming removed 0 bases from V and 4 bases from J; junction bases left unmatched: 8. The CDR3 contains 16 residues. In nucleotides, the CDR3 is TGTGCCAGCAGTTACTCCCCCGGCGACAGGGGTTACGAGCAGTACTTC. It is translated as CASSYSPGDRGYEQYF.

V and J are TRBV28 and TRBJ2-2, with no clear D. Germline V gives CDR1 MDHEN, CDR2 SYDVKM. This CDR3 contains 16 residues. The V end was cut by 3 bases, the J end by 1 base, with 12 bases between. The DNA of the CDR3 is TGTGCCAGCAGTTTTTTCTCCTTAAAGAACACCGGGGAGCTGTTTTTT. This gives the protein CASSFFSLKNTGELFF.

V is TRBV28 and J is TRBJ1-1, with D possibly being TRBD1 (5 bases). The CDR3 contains 13 residues. V was cut by 8 bases and J by 4 bases, with 14 bases left in between. Germline V gene data show CDR1 as MDHEN and CDR2 as SYDVKM. For the CDR3, the DNA is TGTGCCAGCGACGGGACGGGGGGCACTGAAGCTTTCTTT. Translation: CASDGTGGTEAFF.

CDR3 DNA: TGTGCCAGCAGCCCAGGAGAGACCCAGTACTTC. Protein: CASSPGETQYF. The V and J genes are TRBV9 and TRBJ2-5; D is unresolved. Per germline, CDR1 SGDLS and CDR2 YYNGEE. CDR3 size: 11 residues. The germline V and J ends were trimmed by 4 bases and 4 bases, with 5 bases remaining between them.

The gene calls are TRBV7-3 and TRBJ2-5; D is undetermined. Germline assignment: CDR1 SGHTA and CDR2 FQGTGA. Trimming left V 5 bases short and J 5 bases short, with 6 bases between. The CDR3 runs 11 residues. The CDR3 reads CASSPSETQYF. CDR3 DNA: TGTGCCAGCAGCCCTTCGGAGACCCAGTACTTC.

V gene TRBV28 combines with J gene TRBJ2-2, with D perhaps being TRBD1 or TRBD2 (7 bases each). The CDR3 contains 17 residues. With 2 bases removed from V and 4 bases from J, the gap between germline ends came to 17 bases. Germline-derived CDR1 and CDR2 are MDHEN and SYDVKM. In DNA, the CDR3 is TGTGCCAGCAGTTTACCAGGGGGGGCTCCGAGCACCGGGGAGCTGTTTTTT. It is translated as CASSLPGGAPSTGELFF.